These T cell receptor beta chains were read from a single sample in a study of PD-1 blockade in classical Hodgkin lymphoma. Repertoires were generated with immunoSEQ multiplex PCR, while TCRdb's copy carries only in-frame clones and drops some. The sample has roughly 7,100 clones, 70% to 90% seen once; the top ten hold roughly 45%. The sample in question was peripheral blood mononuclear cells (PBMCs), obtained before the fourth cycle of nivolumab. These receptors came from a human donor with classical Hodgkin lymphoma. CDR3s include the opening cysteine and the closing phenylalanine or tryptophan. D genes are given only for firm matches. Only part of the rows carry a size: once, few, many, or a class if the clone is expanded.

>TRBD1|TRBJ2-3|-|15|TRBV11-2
CASSLVQGALDTQYF
TGTGCCAGCAGCTTAGTACAGGGGGCGTTAGATACGCAGTATTTT
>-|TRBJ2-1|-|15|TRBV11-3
CASSSTNSVGDEQFF
TGTGCCAGCAGCTCAACCAATTCAGTGGGGGATGAGCAGTTCTTC
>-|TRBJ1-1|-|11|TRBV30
CAWSGRREAFF
TGTGCCTGGAGTGGCAGACGTGAAGCTTTCTTT
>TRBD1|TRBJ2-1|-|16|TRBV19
CASRTRTQGVYNEQFF
TGTGCCAGTAGGACCCGAACGCAGGGGGTGTACAATGAGCAGTTCTTC
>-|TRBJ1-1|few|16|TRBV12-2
CASRFPVVGEATEAFF
TGTGCAAGTCGCTTCCCGGTCGTCGGGGAGGCCACTGAAGCTTTCTTT
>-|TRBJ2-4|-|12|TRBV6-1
CASSDLGLPQYF
TGTGCCAGCAGTGATTTAGGCCTGCCCCAGTACTTC
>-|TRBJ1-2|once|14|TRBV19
CASSTLPGVYGYTF
TGTGCCAGTAGTACCCTTCCGGGGGTCTATGGCTACACCTTC
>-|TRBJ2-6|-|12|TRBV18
CASSPNSGTRTF
TGTGCCAGCTCACCAAATTCCGGGACACGGACTTTC
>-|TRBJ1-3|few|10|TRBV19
CASERNTIYF
TGTGCCAGCGAACGTAACACCATATATTTT
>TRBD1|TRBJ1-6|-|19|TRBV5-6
CASSSGTDSWFPYNSPLHF
TGTGCCAGCAGCTCCGGGACAGACTCCTGGTTCCCCTATAATTCACCCCTCCACTTT
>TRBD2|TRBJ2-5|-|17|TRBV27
CASSIWTLSGGQETQYF
TGTGCCAGCAGTATTTGGACGCTTAGCGGGGGGCAAGAGACCCAGTACTTC
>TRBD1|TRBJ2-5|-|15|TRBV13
CASSQEDRAGETQYF
TGTGCCAGCAGCCAAGAAGACAGGGCAGGAGAGACCCAGTACTTC
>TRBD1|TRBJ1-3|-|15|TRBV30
CAWSTTGGSGNTIYF
TGTGCCTGGAGTACCACAGGGGGCTCTGGAAACACCATATATTTT
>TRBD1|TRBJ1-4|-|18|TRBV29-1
CSVIPFLTGSKGNEKLFF
TGCAGCGTCATCCCTTTCCTGACAGGGTCGAAAGGGAATGAAAAACTGTTTTTT
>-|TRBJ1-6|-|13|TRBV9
CASTVKPNSPLHF
TGTGCCAGCACCGTTAAACCTAATTCACCCCTCCACTTT
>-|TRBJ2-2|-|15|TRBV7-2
CASSSSGRHTGELFF
TGTGCCAGCAGCTCTTCGGGCCGGCACACCGGGGAGCTGTTTTTT
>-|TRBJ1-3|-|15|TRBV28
CASSLFGVSGNTIYF
TGTGCCAGCAGTTTATTCGGAGTCTCTGGAAACACCATATATTTT
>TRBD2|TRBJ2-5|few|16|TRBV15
CATSRVASGGQETQYF
TGTGCCACCAGCAGAGTGGCTAGCGGGGGCCAAGAGACCCAGTACTTC
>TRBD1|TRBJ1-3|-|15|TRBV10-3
CAISPDRGGGNTIYF
TGTGCCATCAGTCCGGACAGGGGAGGAGGAAACACCATATATTTT
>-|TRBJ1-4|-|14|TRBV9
CASRGVGSGEKLFF
TGTGCCAGCAGGGGGGTGGGAAGCGGTGAAAAACTGTTTTTT
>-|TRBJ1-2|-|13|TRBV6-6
CASSYDRNYGYTF
TGTGCCAGCAGCTATGACAGGAACTATGGCTACACCTTC
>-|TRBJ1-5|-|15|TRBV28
CASSPWVGSDQPQHF
TGTGCCAGCAGTCCCTGGGTGGGTTCGGATCAGCCCCAGCATTTT
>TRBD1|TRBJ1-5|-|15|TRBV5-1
CASSTGTGRNQPQHF
TGCGCCAGCAGCACCGGGACAGGGAGGAATCAGCCCCAGCATTTT
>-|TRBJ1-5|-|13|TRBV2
CASSRDSNQPQHF
TGTGCCAGCAGCAGGGATAGCAATCAGCCCCAGCATTTT
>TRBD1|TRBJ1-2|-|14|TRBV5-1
CASSLPGQDYGYTF
TGCGCCAGCAGCCTACCGGGACAGGACTATGGCTACACCTTC
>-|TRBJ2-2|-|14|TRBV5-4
CASSLFPGFRELFF
TGTGCCAGCAGCTTGTTCCCAGGGTTCAGGGAGCTGTTTTTT
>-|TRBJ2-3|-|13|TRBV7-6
CASSLILTDTQYF
TGTGCCAGCAGCTTAATTCTGACAGATACGCAGTATTTT
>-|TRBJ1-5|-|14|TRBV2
CASRRTGPNQPQHF
TGTGCCAGCAGAAGGACGGGACCCAATCAGCCCCAGCATTTT
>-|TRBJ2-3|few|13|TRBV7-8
CASSGFTGDTQYF
TGTGCCAGCTCGGGGTTTACAGGAGATACGCAGTATTTT
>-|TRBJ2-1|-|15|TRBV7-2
CASSPWVAAYNEQFF
TGTGCCAGCAGCCCCTGGGTAGCGGCCTACAATGAGCAGTTCTTC
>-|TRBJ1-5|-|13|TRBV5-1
CASSLALGQPQHF
TGCGCCAGCAGCTTGGCCCTAGGGCAGCCCCAGCATTTT
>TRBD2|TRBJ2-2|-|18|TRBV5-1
CASSLTPRGAGNTGELFF
TGCGCCAGCAGCTTGACCCCTCGGGGAGCGGGAAACACCGGGGAGCTGTTTTTT
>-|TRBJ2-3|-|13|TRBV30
CAHIGHFSDTQYF
TGTGCCCATATCGGCCATTTTTCAGATACGCAGTATTTT
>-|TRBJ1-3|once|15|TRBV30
CAWSLTGHSGNTIYF
TGTGCCTGGAGTCTGACAGGCCACTCTGGAAACACCATATATTTT
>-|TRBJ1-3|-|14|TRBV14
CASSRWGFGNTIYF
TGTGCCAGCAGCCGGTGGGGATTTGGAAACACCATATATTTT
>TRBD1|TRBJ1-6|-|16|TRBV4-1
CASSRSGQEGNSPLHF
TGCGCCAGCAGCCGTTCTGGACAGGAGGGGAATTCACCCCTCCACTTT
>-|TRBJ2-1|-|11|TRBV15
CATSALNEQFF
TGTGCCACCAGCGCCCTTAATGAGCAGTTCTTC
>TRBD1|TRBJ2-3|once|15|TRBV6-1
CASSEADRARDTQYF
TGTGCCAGCAGTGAGGCGGACAGGGCGAGAGATACGCAGTATTTT
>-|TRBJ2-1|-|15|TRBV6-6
CASSTGTNRGNEQFF
TGTGCCAGCAGTACCGGGACCAACAGAGGCAATGAGCAGTTCTTC